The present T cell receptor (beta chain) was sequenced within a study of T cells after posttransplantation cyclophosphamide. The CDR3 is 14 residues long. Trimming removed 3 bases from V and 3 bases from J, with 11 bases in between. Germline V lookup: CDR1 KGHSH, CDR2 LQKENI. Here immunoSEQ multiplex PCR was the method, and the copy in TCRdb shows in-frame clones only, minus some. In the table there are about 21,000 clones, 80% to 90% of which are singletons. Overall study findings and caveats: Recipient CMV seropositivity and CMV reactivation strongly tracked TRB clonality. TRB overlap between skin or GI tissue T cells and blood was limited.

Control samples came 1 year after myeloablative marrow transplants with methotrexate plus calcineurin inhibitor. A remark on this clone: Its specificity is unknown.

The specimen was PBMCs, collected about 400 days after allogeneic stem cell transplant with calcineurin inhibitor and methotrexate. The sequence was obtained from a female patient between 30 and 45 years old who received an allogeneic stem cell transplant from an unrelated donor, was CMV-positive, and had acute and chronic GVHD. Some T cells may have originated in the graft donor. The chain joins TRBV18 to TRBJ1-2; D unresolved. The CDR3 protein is CASSPGDLYYGYTF. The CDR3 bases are TGTGCCAGCTCACCGGGAGACCTTTACTATGGCTACACCTTC.